This TCR beta chain was retrieved from a study of cytomegalovirus exposure and HLA in healthy donors. Germline V gene lookup returns CDR1 LNHDA and CDR2 SQIVND (reference sequence). J lost 3 bases, V lost 9 bases, and 10 bases had no gene match. CDR3 size: 14 residues. This clone appeared a few times. The antigen remains undetermined. General study findings and limits: Rare sequences made up most TCRs, while some public TCRs were found in many donors. Cytomegalovirus association was listed for approximately 160 TCR beta chains.

Sequencing used immunoSEQ multiplex PCR; TCRdb keeps in-frame clones, though not all of them. This table holds about 330,000 clones, 86% found once. Donors were drawn from the approximately 120-subject validation cohort, separate from the roughly 670-subject first cohort. The chain carries TRBV19 and TRBJ1-2, with 7 positions matching TRBD1. This receptor was identified in a woman aged 18 to 35 in good health and CMV-seronegative. The sample was PBMCs. The CDR3 sequence: CASRIRDSDYGYTF. The CDR3 DNA sequence: TGTGCCAGCAGAATCCGGGACAGCGACTATGGCTACACCTTC.